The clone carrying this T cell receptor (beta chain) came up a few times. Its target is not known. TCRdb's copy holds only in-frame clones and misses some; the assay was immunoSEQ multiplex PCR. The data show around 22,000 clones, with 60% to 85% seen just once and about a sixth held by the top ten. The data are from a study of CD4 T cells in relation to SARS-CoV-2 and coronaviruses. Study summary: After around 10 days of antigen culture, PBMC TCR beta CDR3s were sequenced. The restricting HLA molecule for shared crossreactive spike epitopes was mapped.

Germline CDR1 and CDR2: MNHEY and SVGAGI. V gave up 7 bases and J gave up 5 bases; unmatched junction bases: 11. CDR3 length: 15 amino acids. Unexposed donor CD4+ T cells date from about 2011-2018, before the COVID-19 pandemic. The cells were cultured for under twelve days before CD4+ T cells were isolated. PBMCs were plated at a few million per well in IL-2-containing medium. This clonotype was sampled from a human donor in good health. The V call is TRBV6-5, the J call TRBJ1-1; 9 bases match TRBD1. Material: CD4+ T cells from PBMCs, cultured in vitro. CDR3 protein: CASTPTGTGNTEAFF. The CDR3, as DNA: TGTGCCAGCACTCCGACCGGGACAGGGAATACTGAAGCTTTCTTT.